This T cell receptor (beta chain) is from a study of T cells after yellow fever vaccination. Comment on this clonotype: The antigen is unknown.

Regarding the study as a whole: Post-booster samples contained most primary-vaccination clones (just under 98% CD4, around 90% CD8).

TCRdb re-called the 5' RACE reads through MiXCR, storing one row per CDR3 protein. The profile shows around 300,000 distinct CDR3 sequences, approximately 4% of them singletons. This TCR derives from a man between 18 and 29 years old who received the YFV17D yellow fever vaccine. The sample was PBMCs, taken 5 days after the yellow fever booster vaccination.

The CDR3 DNA is TGTGCCAGTGCCAGGATCCAGGGGAGGTCCACAGATACGCAGTATTTT. Its translation is CASARIQGRSTDTQYF. The rearrangement joins TRBV19 to TRBJ2-3; tentatively, D is TRBD1 or TRBD2 (6 bases each). This CDR3 is 16 amino acids long. Deletions cut 8 bases from V and 2 bases from J, with 20 bases between. Germline lookup yields CDR1 LNHDA and CDR2 SQIVND (reference sequence).